These 30 T cell receptor beta chains share one sample of origin, sequenced in a study of blood T cell repertoires in COVID-19 (dated by TCRdb to the early 2020s). Library construction relied on the immunoSEQ multiplex PCR assay. In TCRdb, the immuneACCESS table is reduced to in-frame sequences with V and J assigned. These tables do not hold every clone; where another copy was compared, an unresolved V gene accounts for under half, and the others remain unexplained. The sample table records roughly 230,000 clones; approximately 88% of these occur just once. The ten largest make up around 27% of the sample. The sample comprised peripheral blood. All receptors derive from a man aged 35-49 years with acute or convalescent COVID-19.

The V and J genes are TRBV19 and TRBJ2-7, with D possibly being TRBD2 (5 bases). The CDR3 sequence is 14 residues long. In germline, CDR1 is LNHDA, CDR2 SQIVND (reference sequence). Trimming took 5 bases from V and 7 from J, leaving 18 bases between them. In nucleotides, the CDR3 is TGTGCCAGTAGTCGTGAGACACGCCGGGGAGAGCAGTACTTC. This sequence encodes CASSRETRRGEQYF. Based on the CDR3 plus reference TRBV19 and TRBJ2-7, the full variable domain is DGGITQSPKYLFRKEGQNVTLSCEQNLNHDAMYWYRQDPGQGLRLIYYSQIVNDFQKGDIAEGYSVSREKKESFPLTVTSAQKNPTAFYLCASSRETRRGEQYFGPGTRLTVT.

This chain uses TRBV30 with TRBJ1-4; D possibly corresponds to TRBD1 (6 bases). The CDR3 length is 13 residues. Per germline, CDR1 GTSNPN and CDR2 SVGIG (reference sequence). The ends were cut back, 5 bases at V and 2 bases at J, with 9 bases in the middle. The CDR3 sequence is CAWLGATNEKLFF. The CDR3 DNA sequence: TGTGCCTGGTTGGGGGCTACTAATGAAAAACTGTTTTTT.

This chain links TRBV4-1 with TRBJ1-2; possible D gene TRBD1, 5 bases. CDR3 length: 16 residues. V was shortened by 0 bases and J by 3 bases, with 14 bases between the two germline ends. Germline loops: CDR1 MGHRA, CDR2 YSYEKL. CDR3 nucleotide sequence: TGCGCCAGCAGCCAAGATAACAGGAGACTCTACTATGGCTACACCTTC. Its protein product is CASSQDNRRLYYGYTF.

V usage is TRBV3-1 (or the pseudogene TRBV3-2) and J usage is TRBJ1-1, with unresolved D. This CDR3 is 13 amino acids long. Trimming removed 6 bases from V and 2 bases from J, with 10 bases in between. Germline V lookup: CDR1 LGHDT, CDR2 YNNKEL (reference sequence). The CDR3 loop reads CASSHSSNTEAFF. The CDR3 bases are TGTGCCAGCAGTCACAGTTCAAACACTGAAGCTTTCTTT.

This chain joins TRBV6-5 and TRBJ2-1, with 7 bases lining up with TRBD2. With 6 bases clipped from V and 4 bases from J, the junction kept 9 bases outside the gene matches. CDR1 and CDR2 from the germline V gene are MNHEY and SVGAGI. CDR3 size: 15 residues. The chain's CDR3 is CASRPERDLYNEQFF. CDR3 nucleotides: TGTGCCAGCAGACCCGAGCGGGATTTGTACAATGAGCAGTTCTTC.

The rearrangement uses TRBV7-9 and TRBJ1-4; 8 positions match TRBD1. The CDR3 has 15 residues. Losses at the gene ends were 5 bases for V and 4 bases for J; bases not matched to a gene: 6. The germline V gene encodes CDR1 SEHNR and CDR2 FQNEAQ (reference sequence). CDR3: CASSLRDRFNEKLFF. For the CDR3, the DNA is TGTGCCAGCAGCCTCCGGGACAGGTTTAATGAAAAACTGTTTTTT.

The CDR3 region has the DNA TGTGCAAGCGGGACCTACGAGCAGTACTTC. It specifies CASGTYEQYF. The chain carries TRBV19 and TRBJ2-7, with TRBD2 matching 7 bases. Looked up from germline, CDR1 is LNHDA and CDR2 is SQIVND (reference sequence). CDR3 length: 10 residues. The full variable domain, completed using reference TRBV19 and TRBJ2-7, is DGGITQSPKYLFRKEGQNVTLSCEQNLNHDAMYWYRQDPGQGLRLIYYSQIVNDFQKGDIAEGYSVSREKKESFPLTVTSAQKNPTAFYLCASGTYEQYFGPGTRLTVT.

The chain recombines TRBV19 with TRBJ2-1; 8 nucleotides line up with TRBD2. The CDR3 loop spans 14 amino acids. Unmatched junction bases numbered 5, after V lost 10 bases and J lost 0 bases. CDR1 is LNHDA and CDR2 is SQIVND in the germline V gene (reference sequence). This chain's CDR3 is CATTSVGSYNEQFF. The DNA of the CDR3 is TGTGCCACGACTAGCGTCGGCTCCTACAATGAGCAGTTCTTC.

Only a few counts were recorded for this clone. The chain couples TRBV7-3 to TRBJ2-7, with 12 bases that match TRBD1. J lost 7 bases, V lost 5 bases, and 3 bases had no gene match. This CDR3 contains 13 residues. Germline CDR1 SGHTA, CDR2 FQGTGA. This chain's CDR3 is CASSGDRGQEQYF. As DNA, the CDR3 is TGTGCCAGCAGCGGGGACAGGGGGCAGGAGCAGTACTTC. The full variable domain, rest sourced from reference TRBV7-3 and TRBJ2-7, is GAGVSQTPSNKVTEKGKYVELRCDPISGHTALYWYRQSLGQGPEFLIYFQGTGAADDSGLPNDRFFAVRPEGSVSTLKIQRTERGDSAVYLCASSGDRGQEQYFGPGTRLTVT.

The V gene is TRBV9, the J gene TRBJ1-2; 7 positions agree with TRBD1. Per the germline V gene, CDR1 is SGDLS and CDR2 is YYNGEE. The CDR3 totals 14 residues. V dropped 0 bases and J dropped 4; count of bases not matched to a gene: 3. CDR3 nucleotides: TGTGCCAGCAGCGTAGAAGGGACAGCCTATGGCTACACCTTC. Its translation is CASSVEGTAYGYTF.

The chain recombines TRBV27 with TRBJ2-5; D ambiguous. The CDR3 has 15 residues. In germline, CDR1 is MNHEY, CDR2 SMNVEV (reference sequence). The germline V and J ends were trimmed by 6 bases and 1 base, with 15 bases remaining between them. The CDR3 region has the DNA TGTGCCAGCAGCTCCCCTCCGTTCCTCCAAGAGACCCAGTACTTC. Protein product: CASSSPPFLQETQYF.

In its sample, this clone was seen a few times. The rearrangement uses TRBV2 and TRBJ2-7; D is possibly TRBD2 (5 bases). V lost 2 bases and J lost 9, with 20 bases in between. The V gene's germline CDR1 is SNHLY and CDR2 FYNNEI. This CDR3 is built from 15 residues. The CDR3 spells CASSESSEGVAGQYF. For the CDR3, the DNA is TGTGCCAGCAGTGAATCATCTGAGGGAGTAGCTGGGCAGTACTTC.

This chain uses TRBV5-1 with TRBJ2-7; tentatively, D is TRBD2 (5 bases). The length of the CDR3 is 15 residues. The ends were cut back, 2 bases at V and 1 base at J, with 13 bases in the middle. The germline CDR1 and CDR2 sequences are SGHRS and YFSETQ. In nucleotides, the CDR3 is TGCGCCAGCAGCTTCGGAGCGGCTCGATCCTACGAGCAGTACTTC. Residues: CASSFGAARSYEQYF.

A remark on this clone: The sample holds other DNA sequences that translate to the same CDR3. The chain uses TRBV6-5 and TRBJ1-5; 7 nucleotides match TRBD1. There are 13 residues in the CDR3. The germline V gene has CDR1 MNHEY and CDR2 SVGAGI. The V gene end was trimmed by 5 bases and the J gene end by 5 bases; junction bases not matched to a gene: 3. The CDR3 loop is CASSPDRDQPQHF. The DNA for the CDR3 is TGTGCCAGCAGTCCCGACAGGGATCAGCCCCAGCATTTT.

In its sample, this clone was seen a few times. This chain uses TRBV5-4 with TRBJ2-2, with 7 nucleotides matching TRBD1. The junction had 6 bases not matched to a gene; V was cut back by 5 bases and J by 5 bases. This CDR3 is built from 14 residues. The germline V gene has CDR1 SGHNT and CDR2 YYREEE (reference sequence). CDR3 sequence: CASSTETGTGELFF. The CDR3, as DNA: TGTGCCAGCAGTACCGAGACAGGGACCGGGGAGCTGTTTTTT.

V gene TRBV7-6 combines with J gene TRBJ2-7; possibly TRBD1 for D (5 bases). Germline assignment: CDR1 SGHVS and CDR2 FNYEAQ. V lost 3 bases, J lost 6 bases, and 9 bases lay in between. CDR3 length: 12 amino acids. The CDR3 coding sequence is TGTGCCAGCAGCTTTTTAGGGGCCGAGCAGTACTTC. Translated: CASSFLGAEQYF.

The chain combines TRBV3-1 (or the pseudogene TRBV3-2) with TRBJ2-7; D might be TRBD1 (6 bases). Trimming shortened V by 1 base and J by 3 bases, and 19 bases separated the two germline ends. In germline, CDR1 is LGHDT, CDR2 YNNKEL (reference sequence). This CDR3 is 17 amino acids long. The chain's CDR3 is CASSQVQRGMRYYEQYF. The CDR3 bases are TGTGCCAGCAGCCAAGTACAGAGGGGGATGCGGTACTACGAGCAGTACTTC.

The J gene is TRBJ2-7, the V gene TRBV6-6; a possible D gene is TRBD1 (6 bases). The V and J ends lost 6 bases and 3 bases respectively, with 15 bases between them. This CDR3 has 14 amino acids. The V gene's germline CDR1 is MNHNY and CDR2 SVGAGI (reference sequence). The CDR3 nucleotides are TGTGCCAGCAGGCCTGGGACACAATTCTACGAGCAGTACTTC. The encoded protein is CASRPGTQFYEQYF.

V gene TRBV6-5 combines with J gene TRBJ1-5, with D perhaps TRBD1 (5 bases). Germline CDR1 is MNHEY and CDR2 is SVGAGI. The CDR3 consists of 14 residues. The V end was cut by 8 bases, the J end by 2 bases, with 13 bases between. CDR3: CASDRGYGNQPQHF. The CDR3 DNA follows: TGTGCCAGCGATAGGGGCTACGGCAATCAGCCCCAGCATTTT.

This clone occurred a few times. This CDR3 is CSVYPISSGANVLTF. As DNA, the CDR3 is TGCAGCGTTTACCCAATTAGTTCTGGGGCCAACGTCCTGACTTTC. The chain uses TRBV29-1 and TRBJ2-6; D is unresolved. Germline V gene lookup returns CDR1 SQVTM and CDR2 ANQGSEA. The CDR3 spans 15 residues. V lost 5 bases to trimming and J lost 1 base, with 12 bases between them.

The chain employs TRBV19 and TRBJ1-1; the match to TRBD1 covers 11 bases. The CDR3 has 15 amino acids. The V gene end was trimmed by 5 bases and the J gene end by 5 bases; junction bases not matched to a gene: 7. Germline lookup yields CDR1 LNHDA and CDR2 SQIVND (reference sequence). CDR3 amino acids: CASSSRDRGWTEAFF. CDR3 bases: TGTGCCAGTAGTTCCCGGGACAGGGGGTGGACTGAAGCTTTCTTT.

The chain links TRBV29-1 to TRBJ2-7; 8 nucleotides match TRBD1. The CDR3 contains 13 residues. V was pared by 5 bases and J by 5 bases, with 8 bases of the junction left unmatched. Germline V lookup: CDR1 SQVTM, CDR2 ANQGSEA. The CDR3, as DNA: TGCAGCGTTAGACAGGGGACTTGGGACGAGCAGTACTTC. It is translated as CSVRQGTWDEQYF.

This chain links TRBV29-1 with TRBJ2-2, with 9 bases aligning to TRBD1. Trimming cost V 4 bases and J 1 base; bases outside gene matches: 4. The CDR3 is 15 residues long. CDR1 and CDR2 from the germline V gene are SQVTM and ANQGSEA. The CDR3 here is CSVATGQGNTGELFF. The CDR3 nucleotides read TGCAGCGTTGCAACGGGACAGGGGAACACCGGGGAGCTGTTTTTT.

V is TRBV2 and J is TRBJ2-1; 8 bases agree with TRBD1. The CDR3 totals 15 residues. Germline-derived CDR1 and CDR2 are SNHLY and FYNNEI. With 4 bases clipped from V and 7 bases from J, the junction kept 9 bases outside the gene matches. CDR3 region: CASSAPWTGRNEQFF. CDR3 DNA sequence: TGTGCCAGCAGTGCCCCTTGGACAGGGAGGAATGAGCAGTTCTTC.

The gene calls are TRBV25-1 and TRBJ1-1; D possibly corresponds to TRBD1 (6 bases). Germline CDR1 and CDR2: MGHDK and SYGVNS. CDR3 length: 16 residues. Between the trimmed V and J ends, which lost 4 bases and 1 base, there was a span of 16 bases. The CDR3 DNA follows: TGTGCCAGCAGTGGACCCGTGGGCAGGGGGAACACTGAAGCTTTCTTT. The encoded protein is CASSGPVGRGNTEAFF.

This chain links TRBV15 with TRBJ2-7; D gene unclear. The CDR3 spans 15 residues. Trimming took 1 base from V and 0 from J, leaving 10 bases between them. From germline, CDR1 is LNHNV and CDR2 YYDKDF (reference sequence). The CDR3 bases are TGTGCCACCAGCAGAGGTCGGTTGAGCTCCTACGAGCAGTACTTC. Its translation: CATSRGRLSSYEQYF.

This clone was detected only once. This chain links TRBV15 with TRBJ2-5, with 11 bases lining up with TRBD1. CDR1 and CDR2 from the germline V gene are LNHNV and YYDKDF (reference sequence). This CDR3 comprises 17 residues. V shed 5 bases, J shed 1 base, and the junction held 9 bases outside the gene matches. The CDR3 DNA sequence: TGTGCCACCAGCTTCACTCCGGGACAGGGGGTCCAAGAGACCCAGTACTTC. Its translation is CATSFTPGQGVQETQYF.

The DNA of the CDR3 is TGTGCCAGCAGCCAAGATGATGCGGGCTATGAGCAGTTCTTC. As protein: CASSQDDAGYEQFF. The J gene is TRBJ2-1, the V gene TRBV3-1 (or the pseudogene TRBV3-2); possibly TRBD2 for D (5 bases). V lost 0 bases and J lost 8, with 11 bases in between. Germline-derived CDR1 and CDR2 are LGHDT and YNNKEL (reference sequence). CDR3 length: 14 amino acids.

The CDR3 sequence is CASSFGSEGTEAFF. The CDR3 region has the DNA TGTGCCAGCAGCTTTGGGTCTGAGGGAACTGAAGCTTTCTTT. The rearrangement uses TRBV7-2 and TRBJ1-1; D is ambiguous. Germline CDR1 reads SGHTA; CDR2 reads FQGNSA. V lost 3 bases, J lost 5 bases, and 13 bases lay in between. This CDR3 has 14 residues.

The chain combines TRBV6-6 with TRBJ2-1, with 9 bases aligning to TRBD1. Germline V gene data show CDR1 as MNHNY and CDR2 as SVGAGI (reference sequence). CDR3 length: 15 amino acids. J was trimmed by 7 bases and V by 2 bases; bases with no gene match: 6. The CDR3 coding sequence is TGTGCCAGCAGTTACCGCCGGGACAGGGAAAATGAGCAGTTCTTC. This sequence encodes CASSYRRDRENEQFF.